Shown below are 24 T cell receptor beta chains from a single sample sequenced in a study of shared T cell receptors in the human thymus. Clones were read by immunoSEQ multiplex PCR, and TCRdb kept only the in-frame ones, dropping some. The sample has 600,000 to 900,000 clones, roughly 88% seen once; the top ten hold roughly 0.01%. These data were also reused for a study on human thymus T cells.

Sequencing was performed on thymocytes. These receptors were obtained from a girl under three years old with a congenital heart defect.

The CDR3 sequence is CASSQDQGDGHNYEQYF. The DNA of the CDR3 is TGCGCCAGCAGCCAAGACCAGGGGGACGGACACAACTACGAGCAGTACTTC. The chain recombines TRBV4-1 with TRBJ2-7; 7 nucleotides agree with TRBD1. The CDR3 covers 17 residues. The V gene end was trimmed by 0 bases and the J gene end by 3 bases; junction bases not matched to a gene: 11. Germline values: CDR1 MGHRA, CDR2 YSYEKL.

The V and J genes are TRBV5-1 and TRBJ2-7, with 10 bases lining up with TRBD1. The germline V gene has CDR1 SGHRS and CDR2 YFSETQ. This CDR3 has 15 amino acids. After removal of 3 bases from V and 2 bases from J, the junction contained 5 bases not matched to a gene. CDR3 in amino acids: CASSSKDRGPYEQYF. The CDR3 DNA reads as TGCGCCAGCAGCTCCAAAGACAGGGGGCCCTACGAGCAGTACTTC.

This clone was seen once. V gene TRBV12-5 combines with J gene TRBJ1-5; no clear D. Per germline, CDR1 LGHNT and CDR2 FRNRAP. V gave up 7 bases and J gave up 1 base, with 11 bases separating them. The CDR3 runs 14 residues. DNA of the CDR3: TGTGCTAGTGCCACCAAACACAGCAATCAGCCCCAGCATTTT. It codes for CASATKHSNQPQHF.

V usage is TRBV10-3 and J usage is TRBJ2-3; 7 bases map to TRBD2. Looked up from germline, CDR1 is ENHRY and CDR2 is SYGVKD. The CDR3 runs to 15 residues. V dropped 3 bases and J dropped 2; count of bases not matched to a gene: 5. As DNA, the CDR3 is TGTGCCATCAGTGAACCTAGCGGAACCACAGATACGCAGTATTTT. This gives the protein CAISEPSGTTDTQYF.

This clone was counted a single time. CDR3 sequence reads: CASRGGGRYTF. The CDR3 nucleotides read TGTGCCAGCAGGGGGGGCGGGAGGTACACCTTC. The V and J genes are TRBV6-5 and TRBJ1-2, with D possibly TRBD1 on 6 matching bases. Between the trimmed V and J ends, which lost 6 bases and 11 bases, there was a span of 13 bases. CDR3 length: 11 amino acids. Germline V lookup: CDR1 MNHEY, CDR2 SVGAGI.

This clone has a single count. V usage is TRBV9 and J usage is TRBJ1-1, with a possible D match to TRBD1 (5 bases). CDR3 length: 16 residues. V lost 4 bases and J lost 6, with 22 bases in between. Germline CDR1 and CDR2: SGDLS and YYNGEE. The CDR3 reads CASSPSKDGGGAEAFF. The CDR3 nucleotides read TGTGCCAGCAGCCCGAGCAAGGACGGCGGGGGGGCTGAAGCTTTCTTT.

The J gene is TRBJ2-2, the V gene TRBV7-2, with no clear D. The CDR3 spans 18 residues. The germline V gene encodes CDR1 SGHTA and CDR2 FQGNSA. Trimming took off 1 base at V and 6 bases at J, with 21 bases between the two ends. CDR3 region: CASSLVPLESVRAGELFF. In nucleotides, the CDR3 is TGTGCCAGCAGCTTAGTACCGCTAGAGTCGGTTCGGGCCGGGGAGCTGTTTTTT.

With regard to this clone: The junction shows a germline mismatch at one end, possibly a read error. This chain links TRBV2 with TRBJ2-5; 7 bases line up with TRBD1. The germline CDR1 and CDR2 sequences are SNHLY and FYNNEI. The CDR3 totals 13 residues. CDR3 amino acids: CASRVQGYETRYF. CDR3 sequence (DNA): TGTGCCAGCAGAGTACAGGGGTACGAGACCCGGTACTTC. Full variable domain (missing parts from reference TRBV2 and TRBJ2-5): EPEVTQTPSHQVTQMGQEVILRCVPISNHLYFYWYRQILGQKVEFLVSFYNNEISEKSEIFDDQFSVERPDGSNFTLKIRSTKLEDSAMYFCASRVQGYETRYFGPGTRLLVL.

The gene calls are TRBV27 and TRBJ1-6; D is unresolved. Germline CDR1 is MNHEY and CDR2 is SMNVEV (reference sequence). The CDR3 runs 13 residues. The germline V and J ends were trimmed by 6 bases and 10 bases, with 13 bases remaining between them. This chain's CDR3 is CASSRGISSPLHF. The CDR3 DNA reads as TGTGCCAGCAGCCGCGGGATATCATCACCCCTCCACTTT.

In its sample, this clone was seen once. V gene TRBV6-6 combines with J gene TRBJ2-1; D remains unclear. This CDR3 has 14 amino acids. CDR1 is MNHNY, CDR2 SVGAGI, per germline (reference sequence). With 7 bases removed from V and 0 bases from J, the gap between germline ends came to 10 bases. The CDR3 nucleotides read TGTGCCAGCACCGCGACACGCTCCTACAATGAGCAGTTCTTC. It is translated as CASTATRSYNEQFF.

The chain joins TRBV9 to TRBJ2-6, with D perhaps matching TRBD1 (6 bases). The CDR3 spans 20 residues. Germline lookup yields CDR1 SGDLS and CDR2 YYNGEE. Trimming shortened V by 1 base and J by 4 bases, and 24 bases separated the two germline ends. This CDR3 reads CASSVNGLRTVSSGANVLTF. CDR3 DNA sequence: TGTGCCAGCAGCGTAAACGGTCTGAGGACAGTATCCTCCGGGGCCAACGTCCTGACTTTC.

In its sample, this clone was seen a few times. The V gene is TRBV2, the J gene TRBJ1-1; 8 bases fit TRBD1. The CDR3 runs 17 residues. Germline V gives CDR1 SNHLY, CDR2 FYNNEI. Losses at the gene ends were 4 bases for V and 3 bases for J; bases not matched to a gene: 13. This chain's CDR3 is CASSGDRKALEDTEAFF. The CDR3 DNA sequence: TGTGCCAGCAGTGGGGACAGGAAGGCCCTTGAGGACACTGAAGCTTTCTTT.

The chain uses TRBV19 and TRBJ2-7; 8 nucleotides align to TRBD1. CDR3 length equals 13 residues. Per germline, CDR1 LNHDA and CDR2 SQIVND (reference sequence). V was clipped by 5 bases and J by 6 bases; unmatched bases: 6. The CDR3 is CASSLTRGREQYF. The CDR3 DNA is TGTGCCAGTAGTCTTACCAGGGGGCGCGAGCAGTACTTC. Complete variable domain (other parts from reference TRBV19 and TRBJ2-7): DGGITQSPKYLFRKEGQNVTLSCEQNLNHDAMYWYRQDPGQGLRLIYYSQIVNDFQKGDIAEGYSVSREKKESFPLTVTSAQKNPTAFYLCASSLTRGREQYFGPGTRLTVT.

The V and J genes are TRBV15 and TRBJ2-7; 9 bases fit TRBD2. Unmatched junction bases numbered 9, after V lost 6 bases and J lost 3 bases. Germline CDR1 LNHNV, CDR2 YYDKDF (reference sequence). The CDR3 consists of 15 residues. CDR3 residues: CATSAGGTRLYEQYF. CDR3 sequence (DNA): TGTGCCACCAGTGCGGGGGGGACCAGGCTCTACGAGCAGTACTTC.

The rearrangement uses TRBV2 and TRBJ1-3; D unresolved. The V gene lost 7 bases and the J gene lost 4 bases, with 11 bases spanning the gap. Germline V lookup: CDR1 SNHLY, CDR2 FYNNEI. The CDR3 runs to 13 residues. The CDR3 sequence: CASKRRHGNTIYF. The CDR3 coding sequence is TGTGCCAGCAAGCGACGCCACGGAAACACCATATATTTT.

In this sample, this clone turned up once. The chain carries TRBV27 and TRBJ2-7; 7 nucleotides align to TRBD2. This CDR3 is 17 amino acids long. Germline V gene data show CDR1 as MNHEY and CDR2 as SMNVEV (reference sequence). V shed 2 bases and J 2 bases; nucleotides not matched to a gene: 12. The CDR3 DNA is TGTGCCAGCAGTTTAGTCAGGGAGCGGGGCAAAACCTACGAGCAGTACTTC. It translates to CASSLVRERGKTYEQYF.

The chain is built from TRBV5-1 and TRBJ1-4, with D perhaps matching TRBD1 (6 bases). Germline assignment: CDR1 SGHRS and CDR2 YFSETQ. Trimming took off 1 base at V and 7 bases at J, with 11 bases between the two ends. The CDR3 is 14 residues long. The CDR3 coding sequence is TGCGCCAGCAGCTTGACAGGGTTTAGTGAAAAACTGTTTTTT. Encoded protein: CASSLTGFSEKLFF.

In the case of this clone: The junction does not match germline at one end; this may be a read error. The sample holds other DNA sequences that translate to the same CDR3. The V call is TRBV6-1, the J call TRBJ1-6; a possible D gene is TRBD1 (6 bases). The CDR3 is made up of 15 amino acids. Germline values: CDR1 MNHNS, CDR2 SASEGT. CDR3 loop: CASRSPGVYNSPLHF. Here the CDR3 DNA reads TGTGCCAGCAGATCACCAGGGGTATATAATTCCCCCCTCCACTTT.

This chain connects TRBV27 to TRBJ2-7; D is possibly TRBD2 (6 bases). The CDR3 extends over 21 amino acids. Trimming removed 6 bases at V and 4 bases at J, with 37 bases between. Germline V gene data show CDR1 as MNHEY and CDR2 as SMNVEV (reference sequence). In nucleotides, the CDR3 is TGTGCCAGCAGGGTACGTGTCGATCAAAGGCTCGCCCCCCGCGGACTATACGAGCAGTACTTC. This sequence encodes CASRVRVDQRLAPRGLYEQYF.

The chain carries TRBV6-6 and TRBJ2-5, with 10 bases fitting TRBD2. The CDR3 is 16 residues long. Germline CDR1 and CDR2: MNHNY and SVGAGI (reference sequence). J lost 2 bases, V lost 0 bases, and 3 bases had no gene match. The DNA of the CDR3 is TGTGCCAGCAGTTACTCCGAGCGGGGGGGGCAAGAGACCCAGTACTTC. Protein sequence: CASSYSERGGQETQYF.

The chain is built from TRBV12-5 and TRBJ2-1, with 7 positions matching TRBD2. The junction had 13 bases not matched to a gene; V was cut back by 5 bases and J by 0 bases. The CDR3 totals 18 residues. Germline loops: CDR1 LGHNT, CDR2 FRNRAP. CDR3 sequence (DNA): TGTGCTAGTGGTACCGCAATAAGCGGGACCCACTCCTACAATGAGCAGTTCTTC. This gives the protein CASGTAISGTHSYNEQFF.

The CDR3 loop reads CATSGESSYNSPLHF. The CDR3 coding sequence is TGTGCCACCTCGGGGGAGAGCTCCTATAATTCACCCCTCCACTTT. J is TRBJ1-6 and V is TRBV2, with a possible D match to TRBD1 (5 bases). Trimming removed 10 bases at V and 0 bases at J, with 13 bases between. The length of the CDR3 is 15 residues. Germline values: CDR1 SNHLY, CDR2 FYNNEI.

The J gene is TRBJ1-1, the V gene TRBV7-6, with a tentative D call TRBD1 (5 bases). CDR1 and CDR2 from the germline V gene are SGHVS and FNYEAQ. The ends were cut back, 5 bases at V and 8 bases at J, with 15 bases in the middle. The CDR3 runs to 13 residues. The CDR3 region has the DNA TGTGCCAGCAGCCGCAGAGGACATTCCGAAGCTTTCTTT. Translation gives CASSRRGHSEAFF. The full variable domain, completed using reference TRBV7-6 and TRBJ1-1, is GAGVSQSPRYKVTKRGQDVALRCDPISGHVSLYWYRQALGQGPEFLTYFNYEAQQDKSGLPNDRFSAERPEGSISTLTIQRTEQRDSAMYRCASSRRGHSEAFFGQGTRLTVV.

This chain uses TRBV7-9 with TRBJ2-6; possible D gene TRBD1, 6 bases. Looked up from germline, CDR1 is SEHNR and CDR2 is FQNEAQ (reference sequence). The CDR3 runs to 19 residues. V was cut by 4 bases and J by 0 bases, with 19 bases left in between. The CDR3 region is CASSSGRRDNDSGANVLTF. The CDR3 nucleotides are TGTGCCAGCAGCTCAGGTCGCCGGGACAACGACTCTGGGGCCAACGTCCTGACTTTC.